What follows are 21 T cell receptor beta chains derived from one specimen sequenced in a study. TCRdb reprocessed the 5' RACE reads with MiXCR, giving one entry per CDR3 protein. The table has around 44,000 distinct CDR3 sequences, roughly 21% seen once. Cells sorted as Tregs were CD4+, CD25+ and CD127-/low. The specimen sequenced was Tregs sorted from blood. The origin of the receptors is a female donor with breast cancer.

Turning to this clonotype: This may be a read error, as it is one base from a much larger clone. The V and J genes are TRBV28 and TRBJ1-2; D unresolved. The germline V gene has CDR1 MDHEN and CDR2 SYDVKM. The CDR3 sequence is 10 residues long. Here the CDR3 reads CVGGWYRYTF. CDR3 DNA: TGTGTCGGTGGCTGGTATCGCTACACCTTC.

The V gene is TRBV9, the J gene TRBJ2-2; TRBD2 might be the D (5 bases). CDR1 is SGDLS and CDR2 is YYNGEE in the germline V gene. Between the trimmed V and J ends, which lost 3 bases and 3 bases, there was a span of 15 bases. CDR3 size: 16 residues. The CDR3 here is CASSAPQAAYTGELFF. In DNA form, the CDR3 reads TGTGCCAGCAGCGCCCCACAAGCGGCCTACACCGGGGAGCTGTTTTTT.

This chain links TRBV20-1 with TRBJ1-4; 8 bases line up with TRBD2. The end of the DNA fits TRBJ2-2 better, so the J call may be wrong. Germline assignment: CDR1 DFQATT and CDR2 SNEGSKA (reference sequence). This CDR3 comprises 12 residues. This CDR3 reads CSARTSPGELFF. CDR3 bases: TGCAGTGCACGGACTAGCCCCGGGGAGCTGTTTTTT.

The CDR3 region is CSARGNRYPGGYEQYF. As DNA, the CDR3 is TGCAGTGCTAGAGGCAACAGATATCCTGGGGGCTACGAGCAGTACTTC. The chain employs TRBV20-1 and TRBJ2-7, with D perhaps assigned TRBD1 or TRBD2 (5 bases each). This CDR3 spans 16 amino acids. The germline V gene encodes CDR1 DFQATT and CDR2 SNEGSKA (reference sequence). The germline V and J ends were trimmed by 1 base and 3 bases, with 19 bases remaining between them.

This clonotype has at least ten counts. One end of the junction is discordant with germline, which a read error may explain. The chain recombines TRBV5-1 with TRBJ2-1; weak D call: TRBD2 (7 bases). This CDR3 is built from 14 residues. Germline CDR1 is SGHRS and CDR2 is YFSETQ. The CDR3 reads CASRLGGLADEQFF. The CDR3 DNA follows: TGCGCCAGCAGATTGGGGGGGCTAGCCGATGAGCAGTTCTTC.

This clonotype was picked up a small number of times. The chain joins TRBV28 to TRBJ2-3, with TRBD2 identical over 8 bases. Germline V gives CDR1 MDHEN, CDR2 SYDVKM. The CDR3 is made up of 17 amino acids. V lost 4 bases, J lost 4 bases, and 13 bases stayed unmatched. The CDR3 is CASSYIPLADVADTQYF. The CDR3 region has the DNA TGTGCCAGCAGTTACATACCACTAGCGGATGTCGCAGATACGCAGTATTTT.

The chain couples TRBV10-3 to TRBJ2-7; 9 bases agree with TRBD2. The CDR3 is 15 amino acids. V lost 6 bases, J lost 0 bases, and 6 bases stayed unmatched. CDR1 ENHRY and CDR2 SYGVKD come from the germline V gene. The CDR3 nucleotides read TGTGCCATCAGCCAAGCGGGGGGCGGCTCCTACGAGCAGTACTTC. It yields the protein CAISQAGGGSYEQYF.

This clonotype was observed a handful of times. It may be a read error: a sequence one base away is much more abundant. The chain couples TRBV20-1 to TRBJ1-2; 7 positions agree with TRBD1. Germline-derived CDR1 and CDR2 are DFQATT and SNEGSKA (reference sequence). The CDR3 is 15 amino acids. V lost 8 bases to trimming and J lost 3 bases; unmatched junction nucleotides: 15. CDR3 in amino acids: CSTRPGQQTYYGYTF. The CDR3 DNA is TGCAGTACTCGGCCGGGACAGCAGACTTACTATGGCTACACCTTC.

This clonotype was detected a few times. The rearrangement joins TRBV6-5 to TRBJ1-5, with D possibly being TRBD1 (6 bases). Germline V CDR1 and CDR2: MNHEY, SVGAGI. Between the trimmed V and J ends, which lost 7 bases and 2 bases, there was a span of 15 bases. The CDR3 runs to 15 residues. The CDR3 coding sequence is TGTGCCAGCAACTTCAGCAGGGGTGGCAATCAGCCCCAGCATTTT. It encodes CASNFSRGGNQPQHF.

This clonotype was counted only a few times. The rearrangement links TRBV9 to TRBJ2-1; D gene uncertain. The V gene's germline CDR1 is SGDLS and CDR2 YYNGEE. This CDR3 has 15 amino acids. Deletions cut 2 bases from V and 2 bases from J, with 11 bases between. CDR3 in DNA: TGTGCCAGCAGCGTGCGGACCGCTCCCTACAATGAGCAGTTCTTC. Translation gives CASSVRTAPYNEQFF.

For this clonotype: At one end the junction does not follow the germline gene, possibly because of a read error. The rearrangement uses TRBV7-9 and TRBJ1-2; D might be TRBD1 (5 bases). In germline, CDR1 is SEHNR, CDR2 FQNEAQ (reference sequence). The CDR3 length is 14 residues. DNA of the CDR3: TGTACCAGCAGCTATCTAATAGGGGACTATGGCTACACCTTC. It codes for CTSSYLIGDYGYTF.

Comments on this clonotype: Possible read error: a much larger clone is one base away. The CDR3 end shows no conserved phenylalanine or tryptophan, and so a read error is likely. The chain uses TRBV7-9 and TRBJ2-7; 11 bases match TRBD2. Germline CDR1 and CDR2: SEHNR and FQNEAQ (reference sequence). The trim removed 4 bases at V and 0 bases at J, leaving 8 bases unmatched. The CDR3 has 17 residues. CDR3 residues: CASSYGTSGSSSYEQYS. The DNA of the CDR3 is TGTGCCAGCAGCTACGGGACTAGCGGCTCAAGCTCCTACGAGCAGTACTCC.

The V call is TRBV5-1, the J call TRBJ1-1; 11 bases line up with TRBD1. CDR1 and CDR2 (germline): SGHRS, YFSETQ. Unmatched junction bases numbered 11, after V lost 4 bases and J lost 3 bases. The CDR3 has 17 amino acids. The CDR3 sequence: CASSQAGQGAKYTEAFF. Written as DNA, the CDR3 is TGCGCCAGCAGCCAGGCCGGACAGGGGGCAAAGTACACTGAAGCTTTCTTT.

A few counts support this clonotype. The chain has TRBV6-6 and TRBJ2-2; maybe TRBD2 (6 bases). CDR3 length equals 14 residues. From germline, CDR1 is MNHNY and CDR2 SVGAGI (reference sequence). Trimming pared 2 bases from V and 6 bases from J, leaving 10 bases between. CDR3 loop: CASSYAGGPGELFF. DNA of the CDR3: TGTGCCAGCAGTTACGCCGGAGGGCCCGGGGAGCTGTTTTTT.

The genes are TRBV28 and TRBJ2-7, with 10 positions matching TRBD2. Germline assignment: CDR1 MDHEN and CDR2 SYDVKM. Trimming cost V 3 bases and J 4 bases; bases outside gene matches: 6. The CDR3 has 15 residues. CDR3 residues: CASSFRTSGGYEQYF. Written as DNA, the CDR3 is TGTGCCAGCAGTTTCCGGACTAGCGGAGGATACGAGCAGTACTTC.

This clonotype came up a few times. This chain links TRBV5-1 with TRBJ2-7; D gene unclear. CDR1 and CDR2 from the germline V gene are SGHRS and YFSETQ. V lost 1 base and J lost 2, with 10 bases in between. CDR3 length: 14 amino acids. CDR3 protein: CASSLSTAPYEQYF. CDR3 DNA sequence: TGCGCCAGCAGCTTGAGTACAGCCCCCTACGAGCAGTACTTC. The full variable domain, completed using reference TRBV5-1 and TRBJ2-7, is KAGVTQTPRYLIKTRGQQVTLSCSPISGHRSVSWYQQTPGQGLQFLFEYFSETQRNKGNFPGRFSGRQFSNSRSEMNVSTLELGDSALYLCASSLSTAPYEQYFGPGTRLTVT.

The sample holds a few counts of this clonotype. This chain joins TRBV27 and TRBJ1-6; the D is unclear. CDR3 length: 13 residues. Trimming took off 2 bases at V and 12 bases at J, with 11 bases between the two ends. Germline assignment: CDR1 MNHEY and CDR2 SMNVEV (reference sequence). For the CDR3, the DNA is TGTGCCAGCAGTTTAGCAGGCTTTGGACCCCTCCACTTT. Protein sequence: CASSLAGFGPLHF.

This clonotype was detected ten times or more. The chain combines TRBV6-5 with TRBJ2-1; no firm D call. V was clipped by 0 bases and J by 9 bases, with 6 bases between them. The length of the CDR3 is 12 residues. Germline V gene lookup returns CDR1 MNHEY and CDR2 SVGAGI. CDR3 sequence reads: CASSYSMGEQFF. The CDR3 DNA is TGTGCCAGCAGTTACTCGATGGGTGAGCAGTTCTTC.

This clonotype was seen many times. The V call is TRBV4-1, the J call TRBJ2-3, with TRBD2 matching over 15 bases. Germline V gene data show CDR1 as MGHRA and CDR2 as YSYEKL. V shed 2 bases and J 2 bases; nucleotides not matched to a gene: 14. The CDR3 totals 21 residues. The CDR3 DNA is TGCGCCAGCAGCCAACCTGGACTAGCGGGAGGGCCAAGGAAGTACACAGATACGCAGTATTTT. It translates to CASSQPGLAGGPRKYTDTQYF.

The sample holds a few counts of this clonotype. The J gene is TRBJ1-1, the V gene TRBV9; tentative D call: TRBD1 (5 bases). With 3 bases removed from V and 9 bases from J, the gap between germline ends came to 18 bases. CDR3 length equals 14 residues. Germline V gene lookup returns CDR1 SGDLS and CDR2 YYNGEE. CDR3 nucleotide sequence: TGTGCCAGCAGCGCAGACGACAGTATTCAAAAAGCTTTCTTT. Encoded protein: CASSADDSIQKAFF.

This clonotype was found a few times. This rearrangement joins TRBV28 to TRBJ2-7; 9 bases are a match to TRBD2. J was trimmed by 6 bases and V by 6 bases; bases with no gene match: 9. Germline-derived CDR1 and CDR2 are MDHEN and SYDVKM. This CDR3 is 14 amino acids long. CDR3 in amino acids: CASRRSVSGSEQYF. CDR3 in DNA: TGTGCCAGCAGACGATCGGTTAGCGGGAGCGAGCAGTACTTC. Looking up the rest from reference TRBV28 and TRBJ2-7 gives the full variable domain: DVKVTQSSRYLVKRTGEKVFLECVQDMDHENMFWYRQDPGLGLRLIYFSYDVKMKEKGDIPEGYSVSREKKERFSLILESASTNQTSMYLCASRRSVSGSEQYFGPGTRLTVT.